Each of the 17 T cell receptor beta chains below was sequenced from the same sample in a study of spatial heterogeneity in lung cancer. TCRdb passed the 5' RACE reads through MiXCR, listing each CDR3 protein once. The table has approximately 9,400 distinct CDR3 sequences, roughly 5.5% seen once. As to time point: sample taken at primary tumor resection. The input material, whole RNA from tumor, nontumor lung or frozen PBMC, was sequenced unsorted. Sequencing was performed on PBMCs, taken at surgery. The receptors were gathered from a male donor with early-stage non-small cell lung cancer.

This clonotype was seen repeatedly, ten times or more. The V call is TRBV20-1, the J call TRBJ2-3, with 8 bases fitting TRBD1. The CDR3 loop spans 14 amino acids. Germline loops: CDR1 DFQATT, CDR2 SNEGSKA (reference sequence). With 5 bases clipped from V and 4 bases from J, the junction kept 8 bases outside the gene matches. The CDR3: CSAPGQGNPDTQYF. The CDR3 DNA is TGCAGTGCTCCTGGACAGGGTAACCCAGATACGCAGTATTTT.

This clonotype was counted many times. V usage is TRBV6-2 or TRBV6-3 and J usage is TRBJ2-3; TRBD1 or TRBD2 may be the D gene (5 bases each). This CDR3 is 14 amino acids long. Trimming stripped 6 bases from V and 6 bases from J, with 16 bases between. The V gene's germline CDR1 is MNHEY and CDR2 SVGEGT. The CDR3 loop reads CASRDGTRRDTQYF. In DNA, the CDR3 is TGTGCCAGCAGAGACGGGACCCGGCGGGATACGCAGTATTTT.

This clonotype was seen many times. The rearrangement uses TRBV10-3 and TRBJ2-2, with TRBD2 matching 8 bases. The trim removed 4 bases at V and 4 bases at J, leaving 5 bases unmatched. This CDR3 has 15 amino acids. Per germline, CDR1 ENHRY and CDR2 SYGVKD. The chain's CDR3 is CAISAAGAPTGELFF. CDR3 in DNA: TGTGCCATCAGTGCAGCGGGGGCTCCCACCGGGGAGCTGTTTTTT.

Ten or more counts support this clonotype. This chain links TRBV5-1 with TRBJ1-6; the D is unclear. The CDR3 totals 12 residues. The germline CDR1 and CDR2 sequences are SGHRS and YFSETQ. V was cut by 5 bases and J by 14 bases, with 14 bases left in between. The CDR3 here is CASRGAMGTLHF. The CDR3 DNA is TGCGCCAGCAGGGGTGCGATGGGGACCCTCCACTTT. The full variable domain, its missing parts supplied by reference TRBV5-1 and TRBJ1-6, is KAGVTQTPRYLIKTRGQQVTLSCSPISGHRSVSWYQQTPGQGLQFLFEYFSETQRNKGNFPGRFSGRQFSNSRSEMNVSTLELGDSALYLCASRGAMGTLHFGNGTRLTVT.

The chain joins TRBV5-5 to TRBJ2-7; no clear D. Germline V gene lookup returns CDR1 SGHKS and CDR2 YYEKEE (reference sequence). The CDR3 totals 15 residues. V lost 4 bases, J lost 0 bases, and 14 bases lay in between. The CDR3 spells CASSPAWGSSYEQYF. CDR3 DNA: TGTGCCAGCAGCCCCGCGTGGGGTAGCTCCTACGAGCAGTACTTC.

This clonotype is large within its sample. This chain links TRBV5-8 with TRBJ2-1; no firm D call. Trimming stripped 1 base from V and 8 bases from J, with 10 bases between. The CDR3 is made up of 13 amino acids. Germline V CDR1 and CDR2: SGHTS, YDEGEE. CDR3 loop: CASSLFWVDEQFF. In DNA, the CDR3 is TGTGCCAGCAGCTTGTTTTGGGTTGATGAGCAGTTCTTC.

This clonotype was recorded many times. DNA for the CDR3: TGTGCCAGCACAGGGGTGGCGACCGGGGAGCTGTTTTTT. This gives the protein CASTGVATGELFF. This chain links TRBV28 with TRBJ2-2; possible D gene TRBD1, 6 bases. The ends were cut back, 7 bases at V and 5 bases at J, with 11 bases in the middle. This CDR3 is built from 13 residues. Germline CDR1 MDHEN, CDR2 SYDVKM.

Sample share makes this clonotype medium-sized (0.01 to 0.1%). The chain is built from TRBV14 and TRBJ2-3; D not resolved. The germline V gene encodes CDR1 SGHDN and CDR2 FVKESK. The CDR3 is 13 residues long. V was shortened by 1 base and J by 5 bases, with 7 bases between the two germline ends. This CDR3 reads CASSQGMRDTQYF. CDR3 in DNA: TGTGCCAGCAGCCAAGGCATGAGAGATACGCAGTATTTT.

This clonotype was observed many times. The CDR3 DNA reads as TGTGCCAGCAGCTTGAACACTGAAGCTTTCTTT. It specifies CASSLNTEAFF. This rearrangement joins TRBV5-6 to TRBJ1-1; D remains unclear. Between the trimmed V and J ends, which lost 1 base and 2 bases, there was a span of 0 bases. Germline CDR1 is SGHDT and CDR2 is YYEEEE. The CDR3 is 11 amino acids.

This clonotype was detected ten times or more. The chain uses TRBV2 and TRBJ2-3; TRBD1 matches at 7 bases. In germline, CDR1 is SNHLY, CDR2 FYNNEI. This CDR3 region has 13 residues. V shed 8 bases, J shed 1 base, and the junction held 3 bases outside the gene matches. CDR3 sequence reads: CASLGQGTDTQYF. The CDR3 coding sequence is TGTGCCAGCCTAGGACAGGGCACAGATACGCAGTATTTT.

CDR3 coding DNA: TGTGCCAGCAGCTCGGGACAGAATCAGCCCCAGCATTTT. Translating gives CASSSGQNQPQHF. The chain employs TRBV7-2 and TRBJ1-5, with TRBD1 identical over 7 bases. This CDR3 comprises 13 residues. Germline loops: CDR1 SGHTA, CDR2 FQGNSA. Trimming removed 4 bases from V and 4 bases from J; junction bases left unmatched: 1.

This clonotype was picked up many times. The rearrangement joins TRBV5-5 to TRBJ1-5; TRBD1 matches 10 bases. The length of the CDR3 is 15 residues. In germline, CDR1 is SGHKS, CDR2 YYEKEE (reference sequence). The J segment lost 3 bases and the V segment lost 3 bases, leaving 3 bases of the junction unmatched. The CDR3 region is CASSSGTGDNQPQHF. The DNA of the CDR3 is TGTGCCAGCAGCTCGGGGACAGGGGACAATCAGCCCCAGCATTTT.

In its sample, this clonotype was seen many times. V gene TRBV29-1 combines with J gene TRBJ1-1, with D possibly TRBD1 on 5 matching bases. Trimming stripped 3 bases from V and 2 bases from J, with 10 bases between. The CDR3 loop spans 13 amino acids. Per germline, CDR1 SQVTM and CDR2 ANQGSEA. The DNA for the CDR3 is TGCAGCGTTGATCGAGGGGTTAACACTGAAGCTTTCTTT. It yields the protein CSVDRGVNTEAFF.

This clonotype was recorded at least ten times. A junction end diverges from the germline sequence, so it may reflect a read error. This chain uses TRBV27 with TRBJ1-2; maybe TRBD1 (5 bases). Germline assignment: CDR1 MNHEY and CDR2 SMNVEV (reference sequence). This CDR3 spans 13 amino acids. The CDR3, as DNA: TGTGCCAGCGGTTTGTGGGGGTCCTCTGGCTACACCTTC. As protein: CASGLWGSSGYTF.

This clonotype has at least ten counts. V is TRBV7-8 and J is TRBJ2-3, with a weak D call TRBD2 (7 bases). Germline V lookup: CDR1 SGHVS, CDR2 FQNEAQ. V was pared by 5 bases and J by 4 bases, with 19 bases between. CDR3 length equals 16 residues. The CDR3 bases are TGTGCCAGCAGCAAACGTCCTGCGGGGGCTGCAGATACGCAGTATTTT. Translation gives CASSKRPAGAADTQYF.

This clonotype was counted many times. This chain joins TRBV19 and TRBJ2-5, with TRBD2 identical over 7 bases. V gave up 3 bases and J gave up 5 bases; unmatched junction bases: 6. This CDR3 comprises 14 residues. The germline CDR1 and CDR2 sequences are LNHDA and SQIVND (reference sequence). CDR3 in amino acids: CASSMRLAGETQYF. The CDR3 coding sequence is TGTGCCAGTAGTATGAGACTAGCAGGGGAGACCCAGTACTTC.

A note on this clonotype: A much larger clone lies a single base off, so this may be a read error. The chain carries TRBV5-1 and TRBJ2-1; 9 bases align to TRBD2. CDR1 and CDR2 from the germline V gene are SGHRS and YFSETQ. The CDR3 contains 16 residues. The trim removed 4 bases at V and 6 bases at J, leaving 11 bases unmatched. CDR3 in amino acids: CASSPGGTSRSNEQFF. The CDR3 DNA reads TGCGCCAGCAGCCCTGGAGGGACTAGCAGGAGCAATGAGCAGTTCTTC.